The entry below describes one T cell receptor beta chain. The data were taken from a study of cytomegalovirus exposure and HLA in healthy donors. The germline V and J ends were trimmed by 7 bases and 1 base, with 10 bases remaining between them. Looked up from germline, CDR1 is MNHEY and CDR2 is SVGAGI. The CDR3 runs to 14 residues. This table comes from immunoSEQ multiplex PCR, and its TCRdb copy is limited to in-frame clones, with some not included. There are roughly 110,000 clones in the sample; less than 90% occur only once, and about 1.8% lies in the top ten. The sequenced sample was PBMCs. The chain uses TRBV6-5 and TRBJ2-2, with a possible D match to TRBD1 (6 bases). The TCR sequence derives from a woman under 30 in good health and CMV-seropositive. The CDR3 coding sequence is TGTGCCAGCACGAAGACAGGGAACACCGGGGAGCTGTTTTTT. Protein product: CASTKTGNTGELFF.